Described below is a single TCR beta chain sequence and its context. The data were taken from a study of CD8+ T cells in alopecia areata. Trimming left V 4 bases short and J 2 bases short, with 20 bases between. The length of the CDR3 is 17 residues. CDR1 and CDR2 (germline): MDHEN, SYDVKM. Sequencing relied on a cDNA template that was reverse transcribed from extracted RNA. Some clones are missing from TCRdb's copy, which holds only in-frame ones; the method was immunoSEQ multiplex PCR. The sample carries around 35,000 clones, approximately 60% recorded once. The chain employs TRBV28 and TRBJ1-2; D unclear. The sequence derives from a human donor with alopecia areata. What was sequenced was NKG2D-high CD8+ T cells sorted from blood. The CDR3 sequence: CASSSRGPDVGNYGYTF. The CDR3 nucleotides read TGTGCCAGCAGTTCCCGTGGACCTGATGTGGGAAACTATGGCTACACCTTC.